These 27 T cell receptor beta chains were sequenced from one sample in a study of post-analysis software for immune sequencing data. Study outcomes and limitations: Higher frequency in patients than in controls was seen for roughly 5 TRBV segments, with TRBV5-6, TRBV5-1 and TRBV20-1 among them.

Which antigens these TCRs recognize remains unknown. TCR beta cDNA libraries had unique molecular identifiers. TCRdb re-analysed the PCR reads in MiXCR, keeping a single row per CDR3 protein. Of roughly 580,000 distinct CDR3 sequences detected, about 40% appear once; the ten largest clones hold around 1.7%. Specimen: blood. Receptor source: a girl between 5 and 17 years old with multiple sclerosis.

The CDR3 sequence is CASTSIREAGEQYF. The DNA of the CDR3 is TGTGCCAGCACCTCAATAAGGGAGGCGGGTGAGCAGTACTTC. The chain joins TRBV7-9 to TRBJ2-5, with D tentatively TRBD2 (6 bases). Germline CDR1 SEHNR, CDR2 FQNEAQ (reference sequence). V was trimmed by 7 bases and J by 11 bases, leaving 23 bases between them. The CDR3 consists of 14 residues. The entire variable domain, with the rest obtained from reference TRBV7-9 and TRBJ2-5, is as follows: DTGVSQNPRHKITKRGQNVTFRCDPISEHNRLYWYRQTLGQGPEFLTYFQNEAQLEKSRLLSDRFSAERPKGSFSTLEIQRTEQGDSAMYLCASTSIREAGEQYFGPGTRLLVL.

The chain combines TRBV20-1 with TRBJ2-3, with TRBD2 matching over 9 bases. The trim removed 5 bases at V and 2 bases at J, leaving 5 bases unmatched. The CDR3 totals 14 residues. Germline V gene data show CDR1 as DFQATT and CDR2 as SNEGSKA (reference sequence). The CDR3 sequence: CSAYSGGTTDTQYF. CDR3 bases: TGCAGTGCTTATAGCGGGGGTACCACAGATACGCAGTATTTT.

This clonotype was seen a handful of times. The chain joins TRBV12-3 or TRBV12-4 to TRBJ1-1, with TRBD1 as a possible D gene (5 bases). The V end was cut by 5 bases, the J end by 1 base, with 11 bases between. The CDR3 contains 14 residues. This chain's CDR3 is CASSPTGANTEAFF. The DNA of the CDR3 is TGTGCCAGCAGTCCCACAGGAGCGAACACTGAAGCTTTCTTT.

The chain joins TRBV5-1 to TRBJ2-7; 9 bases fit TRBD2. V trimming: 5 bases; J trimming: 3 bases; junction bases outside the gene matches: 9. Germline assignment: CDR1 SGHRS and CDR2 YFSETQ. The CDR3 sequence is 15 residues long. The CDR3 here is CASRVRAGGGYEQYF. The CDR3 DNA reads as TGCGCCAGCAGAGTGCGAGCGGGAGGTGGCTACGAGCAGTACTTC.

There are a few counts of this clonotype. V usage is TRBV20-1 and J usage is TRBJ1-2, with TRBD1 as a possible D gene (6 bases). Germline values: CDR1 DFQATT, CDR2 SNEGSKA (reference sequence). Trimming pared 6 bases from V and 5 bases from J, leaving 16 bases between. The CDR3 runs to 13 residues. This chain's CDR3 is CSALDSRSYGYTF. CDR3 coding DNA: TGCAGTGCCCTGGACAGCCGGTCTTATGGCTACACCTTC.

This clonotype occurred a few times. The chain recombines TRBV20-1 with TRBJ1-1; no reliable D call. Germline assignment: CDR1 DFQATT and CDR2 SNEGSKA (reference sequence). CDR3 size: 11 residues. Trimming removed 2 bases at V and 9 bases at J, with 10 bases between. As DNA, the CDR3 is TGCAGTGCTAGAAAGGCGGGGAAAGCTTTCTTT. As protein: CSARKAGKAFF.

This clonotype was counted at least ten times. The chain links TRBV12-3 or TRBV12-4 to TRBJ2-1, with no clear D. V lost 6 bases and J lost 8, with 17 bases in between. There are 14 residues in the CDR3. This chain's CDR3 is CASRPDGPPDEQFF. CDR3 bases: TGTGCCAGCAGGCCTGACGGGCCCCCTGATGAGCAGTTCTTC.

The chain recombines TRBV6-1 with TRBJ2-7; no reliable D call. The CDR3 has 12 amino acids. CDR1 is MNHNS and CDR2 is SASEGT in the germline V gene. V lost 2 bases, J lost 6 bases, and 8 bases lay in between. The CDR3 nucleotides are TGTGCCAGCAGTGAAAGCTGGGGCGAGCAGTACTTC. Its translation: CASSESWGEQYF.

This clonotype has just a few counts. Germline and junction disagree at one end, which may indicate a read error. The chain has TRBV5-1 and TRBJ1-2; 7 nucleotides match TRBD1. This CDR3 comprises 13 residues. CDR1 is SGHRS and CDR2 is YFSETQ in the germline V gene. The chain's CDR3 is CASSPTGNYSYTF. CDR3 DNA: TGCGCCAGCAGCCCGACAGGGAACTATAGCTACACCTTC.

This clonotype was recorded a few times. The CDR3 nucleotides are TGTGCCAGCTCACCGGGGTTGTCCGGACAATCTTCCTACGAGCAGTACTTC. Translation gives CASSPGLSGQSSYEQYF. The chain combines TRBV18 with TRBJ2-7, with D maybe TRBD1 (5 bases). The V end lost 3 bases, the J end lost 1 base, and 19 bases lay between the germline ends. This CDR3 is 17 amino acids long. The germline V gene has CDR1 KGHSH and CDR2 LQKENI.

The CDR3 loop is CSAREGEETQYF. DNA for the CDR3: TGCAGTGCTAGAGAAGGAGAAGAGACCCAGTACTTC. This chain links TRBV20-1 with TRBJ2-7; D gene unclear. The DNA end is a closer match to TRBJ2-5, so the J assignment may be wrong. The CDR3 is 12 amino acids. Germline V gene lookup returns CDR1 DFQATT and CDR2 SNEGSKA (reference sequence).

This clonotype was observed a handful of times. The chain recombines TRBV5-1 with TRBJ1-6; TRBD1 might be the D (5 bases). The ends were cut back, 4 bases at V and 6 bases at J, with 14 bases in the middle. Germline lookup yields CDR1 SGHRS and CDR2 YFSETQ. The CDR3 covers 15 residues. DNA for the CDR3: TGCGCCAGCAGCCTAAGTATGGGACGTAATTCACCCCTCCACTTT. Residues: CASSLSMGRNSPLHF.

The V and J genes are TRBV6-2 or TRBV6-3 and TRBJ2-1; 7 bases align to TRBD1. J gave up 4 bases and V 9 bases, and 6 bases lay outside the gene matches. Germline V lookup: CDR1 MNHEY, CDR2 SVGEGT. The CDR3 sequence is 13 residues long. CDR3 loop: CASQRTGYNEQFF. The CDR3 DNA sequence: TGTGCCAGTCAACGGACAGGATACAATGAGCAGTTCTTC.

This clonotype was found a few times. The chain joins TRBV3-1 to TRBJ2-1; D is uncertain. Germline CDR1 is LGHDT and CDR2 is YNNKEL (reference sequence). V was pared by 0 bases and J by 8 bases, with 14 bases between. The CDR3 extends over 15 amino acids. The CDR3 coding sequence is TGTGCCAGCAGCCAAGAGATAACGGTGGGCGATGAGCAGTTCTTC. Protein product: CASSQEITVGDEQFF.

The chain links TRBV19 to TRBJ1-1; D is uncertain. The germline V gene has CDR1 LNHDA and CDR2 SQIVND (reference sequence). The CDR3 is 13 amino acids. The germline V and J ends were trimmed by 7 bases and 6 bases, with 15 bases remaining between them. CDR3 sequence reads: CASTVDGGAEAFF. The CDR3 DNA follows: TGTGCCAGTACCGTTGACGGTGGCGCTGAAGCTTTCTTT.

The J gene is TRBJ1-2, the V gene TRBV6-1; TRBD1 is a possible D gene (6 bases). There are 15 residues in the CDR3. Germline loops: CDR1 MNHNS, CDR2 SASEGT. Trimming took off 0 bases at V and 2 bases at J, with 10 bases between the two ends. The DNA for the CDR3 is TGTGCCAGCAGTGAAGCTGGGGGCGCGAACTATGGCTACACCTTC. Amino acids: CASSEAGGANYGYTF.

This clonotype came up a few times. The CDR3 here is CASSWVNTDTQYF. CDR3 nucleotides: TGTGCCAGCAGTTGGGTAAACACAGATACGCAGTATTTT. V is TRBV12-3 or TRBV12-4 and J is TRBJ2-3; D is undetermined. The V and J ends lost 4 bases and 2 bases respectively, with 7 bases between them. The CDR3 spans 13 residues.

The genes are TRBV9 and TRBJ2-3; D not certain. The CDR3 is 14 amino acids. The germline V gene encodes CDR1 SGDLS and CDR2 YYNGEE. The ends were cut back, 5 bases at V and 2 bases at J, with 12 bases in the middle. CDR3 amino acids: CASSVARFTDTQYF. The DNA of the CDR3 is TGTGCCAGCAGTGTGGCGAGATTCACAGATACGCAGTATTTT.

The rearrangement uses TRBV4-1 and TRBJ1-1; D perhaps matches TRBD1 (5 bases). CDR1 MGHRA and CDR2 YSYEKL come from the germline V gene. The V end lost 1 base, the J end lost 7 bases, and 16 bases lay between the germline ends. This CDR3 contains 15 residues. The CDR3 region has the DNA TGCGCCAGCAGCCAAGCTGAAGCGTTAGGGGTTGAAGCTTTCTTT. This codes for CASSQAEALGVEAFF.

V usage is TRBV6-1 and J usage is TRBJ2-1; 9 bases are a match to TRBD1. This CDR3 region has 15 residues. The junction had 7 bases not matched to a gene; V was cut back by 6 bases and J by 4 bases. Germline assignment: CDR1 MNHNS and CDR2 SASEGT. The CDR3 DNA reads as TGTGCCAGCAGCGGGGACAGGGACTCGTACAATGAGCAGTTCTTC. Protein: CASSGDRDSYNEQFF.

The chain joins TRBV11-2 to TRBJ2-1; weak D call: TRBD1 (6 bases). Trimming took 4 bases from V and 1 from J, leaving 11 bases between them. Germline-derived CDR1 and CDR2 are SGHAT and FQNNGV. This CDR3 comprises 15 residues. The DNA of the CDR3 is TGTGCCAGCAGCTCAGGGGCAGGGTCCTACAATGAGCAGTTCTTC. It translates to CASSSGAGSYNEQFF.

This CDR3 is CASRGTSGRVYNEQFF. The CDR3 region has the DNA TGTGCCAGCAGGGGGACTAGCGGGAGGGTATACAATGAGCAGTTCTTC. The gene calls are TRBV12-3 or TRBV12-4 and TRBJ2-1; TRBD2 matches 16 bases. V lost 6 bases, J lost 4 bases, and 3 bases stayed unmatched. The CDR3 has 16 residues.

The chain couples TRBV7-6 to TRBJ2-5, with TRBD1 identical over 9 bases. Trimming cost V 1 base and J 4 bases; bases outside gene matches: 4. The germline V gene encodes CDR1 SGHVS and CDR2 FNYEAQ. The CDR3 is 15 residues long. CDR3 sequence: CASSLGTGVVETQYF. Here the CDR3 DNA reads TGTGCCAGCAGCTTAGGGACAGGGGTGGTAGAGACCCAGTACTTC.

The chain employs TRBV27 and TRBJ2-5; 7 nucleotides match TRBD2. V shed 4 bases, J shed 0 bases, and the junction held 17 bases outside the gene matches. This CDR3 has 19 amino acids. Germline-derived CDR1 and CDR2 are MNHEY and SMNVEV (reference sequence). CDR3 loop: CASSSLGGREAVYQETQYF. The CDR3 DNA sequence: TGTGCCAGCAGTTCCCTCGGGGGGAGGGAGGCCGTGTACCAAGAGACCCAGTACTTC.

V usage is TRBV20-1 and J usage is TRBJ2-5; D unclear. Trimming took off 4 bases at V and 5 bases at J, with 8 bases between the two ends. Germline V gives CDR1 DFQATT, CDR2 SNEGSKA (reference sequence). There are 11 residues in the CDR3. The CDR3 region has the DNA TGCAGTGCTAAGGTTGGCGAGACCCAGTACTTC. It codes for CSAKVGETQYF.

The rearrangement links TRBV7-9 to TRBJ2-5; D perhaps matches TRBD1 (6 bases). The CDR3 has 14 amino acids. Germline V lookup: CDR1 SEHNR, CDR2 FQNEAQ (reference sequence). Trimming shortened V by 4 bases and J by 3 bases, and 12 bases separated the two germline ends. CDR3 bases: TGTGCCAGCAGCTACACAGGGTTAGAAGAGACCCAGTACTTC. Encoded protein: CASSYTGLEETQYF.

This clonotype was counted between two and nine times. The J gene is TRBJ2-3, the V gene TRBV7-9, with 13 bases matching TRBD2. Germline assignment: CDR1 SEHNR and CDR2 FQNEAQ (reference sequence). The CDR3 totals 18 residues. Trimming removed 3 bases from V and 2 bases from J; junction bases left unmatched: 8. Here the CDR3 DNA reads TGTGCCAGCAGCTTTCGTCCGGGACTAGCGGGGACCACAGATACGCAGTATTTT. This sequence encodes CASSFRPGLAGTTDTQYF.